Listed below are T cell receptor beta chains from one sample, sequenced in a study of cytomegalovirus exposure and HLA in healthy donors. Measured with immunoSEQ multiplex PCR; TCRdb has only the in-frame clones, and not every one. The table has under 200,000 clones, 60% to 80% seen once. Sequenced input: PBMCs. The receptors shown here come from a woman aged 25-40 years in good health and CMV-seronegative. Both conserved end residues are part of each CDR3. A D gene is named only where the DNA matches it firmly. Clone size is not always given. Where it is, it says once, few, many or a class for expanded clones.

d_call j_call v_call clone_size cdr3_aa cdr3_nt
- TRBJ2-5 TRBV5-1 - CASGDLRDQETQYF TGCGCCAGTGGGGACTTGAGGGACCAAGAGACCCAGTACTTC
TRBD1 TRBJ1-1 TRBV5-4 few CASSKQGDGTEAFF TGTGCCAGCAGCAAACAGGGGGACGGCACTGAAGCTTTCTTT
TRBD1 TRBJ1-5 TRBV7-9 once CASSSSRDRGFQHF TGTGCCAGCAGCTCCTCGAGGGACAGGGGGTTCCAGCATTTT
- TRBJ1-1 TRBV7-9 once CASSLGAPGEAFF TGTGCCAGCAGCTTAGGGGCCCCAGGGGAAGCTTTCTTT
TRBD2 TRBJ2-5 TRBV18 once CASSLTSGGETQYF TGTGCCAGCTCGCTGACTAGCGGGGGAGAGACCCAGTACTTC
- TRBJ1-6 TRBV7-9 - CASSSGYMSPLHF TGTGCCAGCAGCTCAGGATACATGTCACCCCTCCACTTT
TRBD2 TRBJ2-6 TRBV2 - CASSEAPGSGGASGANVLTF TGTGCCAGCAGTGAGGCCCCGGGTAGCGGGGGGGCATCTGGGGCCAACGTCCTGACTTTC
- TRBJ1-3 TRBV12-5 - CASGLWRSGNTIYF TGTGCTAGTGGTTTGTGGAGATCTGGAAACACCATATATTTT
- TRBJ2-5 TRBV5-4 - CASSLGGWQETQYF TGTGCCAGCAGCTTGGGAGGGTGGCAAGAGACCCAGTACTTC
TRBD2 TRBJ2-1 TRBV6-5 - CASSSPGGSYNEQFF TGTGCCAGCAGCTCCCCGGGGGGCTCCTACAATGAGCAGTTCTTC
TRBD1 TRBJ2-7 TRBV6-1 - CASSERTGNPYEQYF TGTGCCAGCAGTGAAAGGACAGGGAATCCCTACGAGCAGTACTTC
TRBD1 TRBJ2-4 TRBV5-1 - CASSKQGVALGTKNSQYF TGCGCCAGCAGCAAGCAGGGGGTCGCACTGGGAACCAAAAACAGTCAGTACTTC
- TRBJ1-3 TRBV5-1 - CASSLAPPIGSGNTIYF TGCGCCAGCAGCTTGGCCCCTCCAATCGGCTCTGGAAACACCATATATTTT
TRBD2 TRBJ2-5 TRBV10-3 few CAISESRGEVTQYF TGTGCCATCAGTGAGTCTCGGGGGGAGGTGACCCAGTACTTC
TRBD2 TRBJ2-1 TRBV14 few CASSPSGARREQFF TGTGCCAGCAGCCCCAGCGGGGCCCGGAGAGAGCAGTTCTTC
- TRBJ2-3 TRBV5-4 few CASSLYAADTQYF TGTGCCAGCAGCTTGTACGCGGCGGATACGCAGTATTTT
- TRBJ1-3 TRBV5-1 - CASSLNSFGNTIYF TGCGCCAGCAGCTTAAACAGCTTTGGAAACACCATATATTTT
TRBD2 TRBJ2-7 TRBV6-5 - CASSYKGLAGSYEQYF TGTGCCAGCAGTTACAAGGGACTAGCGGGGTCCTACGAGCAGTACTTC
- TRBJ1-1 TRBV6-5 - CATSWARMNTEAFF TGTGCCACCTCTTGGGCACGCATGAACACTGAAGCTTTCTTT
- TRBJ2-7 TRBV30 - CAWGDNSYEQYF TGTGCCTGGGGGGACAATTCCTACGAGCAGTACTTC
TRBD1 TRBJ2-3 TRBV9 - CASSVRTGTDTQYF TGTGCCAGCAGCGTACGGACAGGTACAGATACGCAGTATTTT
- TRBJ2-5 TRBV5-1 - CASSFSQETQYF TGCGCCAGCAGCTTTAGTCAAGAGACCCAGTACTTC
- TRBJ1-2 TRBV4-1 - CASSQGPGGSGGYTF TGCGCCAGCAGCCAGGGACCGGGGGGGTCGGGTGGCTACACCTTC
- TRBJ2-7 TRBV5-1 - CASSLVPWGAGEQYF TGCGCCAGCAGCTTGGTTCCCTGGGGCGCGGGAGAGCAGTACTTC
- TRBJ2-7 TRBV6-1 - CASSPWGVAYEQYF TGTGCCAGCAGTCCTTGGGGGGTGGCGTACGAGCAGTACTTC
TRBD2 TRBJ2-2 TRBV7-2 once CASSSLAGGRGTGELFF TGTGCCAGCAGCTCTCTAGCGGGGGGCCGCGGCACCGGGGAGCTGTTTTTT
- TRBJ2-7 TRBV5-1 few CASSLGDFPLYEQYF TGCGCCAGCAGCTTGGGGGACTTCCCTCTCTACGAGCAGTACTTC
TRBD2 TRBJ2-1 TRBV19 - CASSWTSGRHNEQFF TGTGCCAGTAGTTGGACTAGCGGGAGGCACAATGAGCAGTTCTTC
TRBD1 TRBJ1-5 TRBV5-1 - CASRGGTGDYNQPQHF TGCGCCAGCAGGGGCGGGACAGGGGATTACAATCAGCCCCAGCATTTT
TRBD1 TRBJ1-3 TRBV30 - CAWGQVSGNTIYF TGTGCCTGGGGACAGGTCTCTGGAAACACCATATATTTT
TRBD1 TRBJ2-7 TRBV30 - CAWSRQGPYEQYF TGTGCCTGGAGTCGACAGGGCCCCTACGAGCAGTACTTC
TRBD1 TRBJ1-6 TRBV28 - CASSLDSQGVSYNSPLHF TGTGCCAGCAGCCTAGACTCACAGGGGGTATCCTATAATTCACCCCTCCACTTT
- TRBJ2-5 TRBV18 - CASSEGESETQYF TGTGCCAGCTCAGAGGGGGAAAGCGAGACCCAGTACTTC
TRBD2 TRBJ2-3 TRBV7-8 few CASSLGYSGTTDTQYF TGTGCCAGCAGCTTGGGCTATAGCGGGACTACAGATACGCAGTATTTT
TRBD1 TRBJ2-7 TRBV5-1 - CASNSQGASSYEQYF TGCGCCAGCAACTCCCAGGGGGCTAGCTCCTACGAGCAGTACTTC
- TRBJ1-5 TRBV12-5 - CASGLTAAGDQPQHF TGTGCTAGTGGCCTAACAGCGGCGGGGGATCAGCCCCAGCATTTT
- TRBJ1-1 TRBV18 - CASSPNDWGREAFF TGTGCCAGCTCACCGAATGATTGGGGCCGTGAAGCTTTCTTT
TRBD2 TRBJ2-7 TRBV7-8 few CASSSHLFLAGGSREQYF TGTGCCAGCAGTTCGCACCTCTTTCTAGCGGGGGGTTCGCGGGAGCAGTACTTC
TRBD1 TRBJ1-2 TRBV19 - CASISQGTANYGYTF TGTGCCAGTATCTCACAGGGGACGGCTAACTATGGCTACACCTTC
- TRBJ1-3 TRBV28 - CASTGRGFLGNTIYF TGTGCCAGTACCGGACGGGGGTTCCTTGGAAACACCATATATTTT
- TRBJ1-2 TRBV18 - CASSQALGSNYGYTF TGTGCCAGCTCCCAGGCGCTTGGGAGTAACTATGGCTACACCTTC